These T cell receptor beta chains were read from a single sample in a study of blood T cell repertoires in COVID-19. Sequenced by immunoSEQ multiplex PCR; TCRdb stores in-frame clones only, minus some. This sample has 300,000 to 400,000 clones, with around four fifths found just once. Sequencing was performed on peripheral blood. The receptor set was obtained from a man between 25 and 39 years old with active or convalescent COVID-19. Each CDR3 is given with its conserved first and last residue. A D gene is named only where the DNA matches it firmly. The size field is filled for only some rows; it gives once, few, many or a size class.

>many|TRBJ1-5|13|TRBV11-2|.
CASSSSTGQPQHF
TGTGCCAGCAGCTCCAGCACAGGGCAGCCCCAGCATTTT
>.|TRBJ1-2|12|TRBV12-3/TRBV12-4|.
CASSLGAYGYTF
TGTGCCAGCAGCCTAGGAGCTTATGGCTACACCTTC
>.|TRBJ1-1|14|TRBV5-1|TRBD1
CASSVQGFTTEAFF
TGCGCCAGCAGCGTACAGGGGTTCACCACTGAAGCTTTCTTT
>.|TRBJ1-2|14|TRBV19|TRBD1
CASNPDRTNYGYTF
TGTGCCAGTAACCCGGACAGGACTAACTATGGCTACACCTTC
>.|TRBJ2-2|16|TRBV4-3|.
CASSQSPGSLTGELFF
TGCGCCAGCAGCCAATCCCCCGGGAGCCTCACCGGGGAGCTGTTTTTT
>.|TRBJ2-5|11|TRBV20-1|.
CSAREEGAQYF
TGCAGTGCTAGAGAAGAAGGGGCTCAGTACTTC
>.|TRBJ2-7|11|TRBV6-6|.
CASSDTYEQYF
TGTGCCAGCAGCGACACCTACGAGCAGTACTTC
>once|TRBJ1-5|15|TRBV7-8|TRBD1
CASSLGRGRIQPQHF
TGTGCCAGCAGCTTAGGTAGGGGGCGCATTCAGCCCCAGCATTTT
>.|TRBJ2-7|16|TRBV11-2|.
CASSLDRIQGTYEQYF
TGTGCCAGCAGCTTAGATCGTATTCAGGGGACCTACGAGCAGTACTTC
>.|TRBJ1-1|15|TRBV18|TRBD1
CASSLQGGVSTEAFF
TGTGCCAGCTCACTCCAGGGGGGCGTAAGCACTGAAGCTTTCTTT
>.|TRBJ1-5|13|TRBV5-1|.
CASSLSGWQPQHF
TGCGCCAGCAGCTTGTCGGGGTGGCAGCCCCAGCATTTT
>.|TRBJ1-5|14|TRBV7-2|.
CASSVDVSDQPQHF
TGTGCCAGCAGCGTAGATGTCAGCGATCAGCCCCAGCATTTT
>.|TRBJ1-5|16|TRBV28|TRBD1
CAAYRDRVGSNQPQHF
TGTGCCGCGTACCGGGACAGGGTAGGGAGCAATCAGCCCCAGCATTTT
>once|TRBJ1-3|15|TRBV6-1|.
CASSEDSRRGNTIYF
TGTGCCAGCAGCGAAGACAGTAGAAGGGGAAACACCATATATTTT
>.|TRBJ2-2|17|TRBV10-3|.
CAISESMNKEGGGELFF
TGTGCCATCAGTGAGTCTATGAATAAGGAGGGAGGCGGGGAGCTGTTTTTT
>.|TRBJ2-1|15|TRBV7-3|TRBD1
CASSLTTGALDEQFF
TGTGCCAGCAGCTTAACAACAGGGGCCTTGGATGAGCAGTTCTTC
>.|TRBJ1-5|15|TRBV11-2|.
CASSLDLGRHQPQHF
TGTGCCAGCAGCTTAGATCTGGGGCGACATCAGCCCCAGCATTTT
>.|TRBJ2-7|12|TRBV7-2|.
CASSSPHYEQYF
TGTGCCAGCAGCTCCCCACACTACGAGCAGTACTTC
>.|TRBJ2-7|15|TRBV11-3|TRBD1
CASSLGTGVAYEQYF
TGTGCCAGCAGCTTAGGGACAGGGGTCGCCTACGAGCAGTACTTC
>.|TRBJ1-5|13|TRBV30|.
CAWSSWLDQPQHF
TGTGCCTGGAGTTCGTGGTTAGATCAGCCCCAGCATTTT
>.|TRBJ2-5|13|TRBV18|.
CASSPPPRETQYF
TGTGCCAGCTCACCACCCCCTCGGGAGACCCAGTACTTC
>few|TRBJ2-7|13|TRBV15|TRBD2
CATRASGNYEQYF
TGTGCCACCCGAGCGAGCGGGAACTACGAGCAGTACTTC
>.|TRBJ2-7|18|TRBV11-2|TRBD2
CASSSRPSGGTLVDEQYF
TGTGCCAGCAGCTCCAGACCTAGCGGGGGGACTTTAGTCGACGAGCAGTACTTC
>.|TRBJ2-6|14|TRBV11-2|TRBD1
CASSLDRGSNVLTF
TGTGCCAGCAGCCTAGACAGGGGATCCAACGTCCTGACTTTC
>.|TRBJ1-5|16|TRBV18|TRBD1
CASSSSGGLSNQPQHF
TGTGCCAGCTCATCTTCAGGGGGCCTGAGCAATCAGCCCCAGCATTTT
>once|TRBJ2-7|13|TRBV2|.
CASRADGTYEQYF
TGTGCCAGCAGGGCAGACGGGACCTACGAGCAGTACTTC
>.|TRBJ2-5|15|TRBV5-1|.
CASSLARQGGETQYF
TGCGCCAGCAGCTTGGCCCGGCAGGGTGGAGAGACCCAGTACTTC
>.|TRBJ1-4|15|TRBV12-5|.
CASGPGQGGKEKLFF
TGTGCTAGTGGGCCAGGCCAGGGAGGAAAGGAAAAACTGTTTTTT
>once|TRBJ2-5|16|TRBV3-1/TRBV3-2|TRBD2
CASSPTSGGVQETQYF
TGTGCCAGCAGCCCGACTAGCGGGGGGGTCCAAGAGACCCAGTACTTC
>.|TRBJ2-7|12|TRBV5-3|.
CARSVGSGEQYF
TGTGCCAGAAGTGTAGGATCCGGGGAGCAGTACTTC
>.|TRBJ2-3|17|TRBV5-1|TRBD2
CASSLTPPGGSTDTQYF
TGCGCCAGCAGCTTGACCCCCCCGGGAGGGAGCACAGATACGCAGTATTTT
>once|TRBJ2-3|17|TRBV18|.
CASSPRTRGSGTDTQYF
TGTGCCAGCTCACCTAGAACAAGGGGATCGGGCACAGATACGCAGTATTTT
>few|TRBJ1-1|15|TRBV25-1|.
CASSESGGGDTEAFF
TGTGCCAGCAGTGAATCCGGGGGGGGAGACACTGAAGCTTTCTTT
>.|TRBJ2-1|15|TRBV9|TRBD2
CASSPRLAGVWEQFF
TGTGCCAGCAGCCCCCGACTAGCGGGAGTTTGGGAGCAGTTCTTC
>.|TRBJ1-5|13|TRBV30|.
CAWRGGPGSPQHF
TGTGCCTGGAGAGGGGGACCTGGATCGCCCCAGCATTTT
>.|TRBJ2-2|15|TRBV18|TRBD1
CASSLSTGDTGELFF
TGTGCCAGCTCACTTTCCACAGGGGACACCGGGGAGCTGTTTTTT
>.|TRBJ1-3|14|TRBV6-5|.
CATGGKGSGNTIYF
TGTGCCACTGGAGGGAAGGGTTCTGGAAACACCATATATTTT
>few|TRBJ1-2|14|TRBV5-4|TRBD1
CASSTQTGDYGYTF
TGTGCCAGCAGCACCCAGACAGGGGACTATGGCTACACCTTC
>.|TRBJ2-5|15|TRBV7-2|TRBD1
CASSPGTGGSETQYF
TGTGCCAGCAGCCCGGGGACAGGGGGCTCAGAGACCCAGTACTTC
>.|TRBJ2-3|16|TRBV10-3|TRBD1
CAISSRTGRGTDTQYF
TGTGCCATCAGCTCCAGGACAGGGAGAGGCACAGATACGCAGTATTTT
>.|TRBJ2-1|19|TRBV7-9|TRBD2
CASSLNPGLAGGHYNEQFF
TGTGCCAGCAGCTTAAACCCGGGTTTAGCGGGGGGCCATTACAATGAGCAGTTCTTC
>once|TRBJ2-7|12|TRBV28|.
CASSLLDYEQYF
TGTGCCAGCAGTTTATTAGACTACGAACAGTACTTC
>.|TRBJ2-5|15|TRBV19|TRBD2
CASSTGLGTGETQYF
TGTGCCAGTAGTACGGGACTAGGGACGGGGGAGACCCAGTACTTC
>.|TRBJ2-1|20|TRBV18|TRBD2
CASSPPGTSGRAISYNEQFF
TGTGCCAGCTCACCGCCCGGGACTAGCGGGAGGGCCATCTCCTACAATGAGCAGTTCTTC
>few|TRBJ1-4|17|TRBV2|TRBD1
CASTNSGTRDRNEKLFF
TGTGCCAGCACCAACTCCGGCACCCGGGACAGAAATGAAAAACTGTTTTTT
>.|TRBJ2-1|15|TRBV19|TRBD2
CASNLRGRPFDEQFF
TGTGCCAGTAACCTTCGCGGGAGGCCGTTCGATGAGCAGTTCTTC
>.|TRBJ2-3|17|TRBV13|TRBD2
CASSSVGWRGNTDTQYF
TGTGCCAGCAGCTCAGTGGGATGGCGGGGGAACACAGATACGCAGTATTTT
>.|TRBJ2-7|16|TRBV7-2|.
CASSLEAVSGAYEQYF
TGTGCCAGCAGCTTAGAAGCAGTTAGCGGAGCTTACGAGCAGTACTTC
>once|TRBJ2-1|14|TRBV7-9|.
CASSPLGVRNEQFF
TGTGCCAGCAGCCCCCTCGGAGTGCGAAATGAGCAGTTCTTC
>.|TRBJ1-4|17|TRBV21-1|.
CASSKIDVKGVKEKLFF
TGTGCCAGCAGCAAAATAGACGTAAAAGGGGTGAAGGAAAAACTGTTTTTT
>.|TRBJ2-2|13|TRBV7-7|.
CASSYPGSGELFF
TGTGCCAGCAGTTATCCGGGTAGCGGGGAGCTGTTTTTT